The T cell receptor (beta chain) under discussion was sequenced for a study of CD8 T cells in ankylosing spondylitis. As concerns this clonotype: Its specificity is not known.

Study-level findings and limits: Peripheral blood held disease-linked clones only at relatively low frequency, and these were CD8+. Earlier authors reported some of these motif variants in reactive arthritis synovial fluid and blood. Disease-linked clones reportedly concentrated significantly in matched ankylosing spondylitis synovial fluid. One TCR beta motif, made up of 7 or 8 highly homologous variants, appeared characteristic of ankylosing spondylitis blood.

Each TCR beta library was made by quantitative 5'-RACE that incorporated molecular barcodes. From the 5' RACE reads, TCRdb called clonotypes with MiXCR, one entry per CDR3 protein. The top ten clones hold 40% to 50% of a sample with a few hundred thousand distinct CDR3 sequences, approximately 16% of them seen once. CDR1 and CDR2 (germline): SGDLS, YYNGEE. This CDR3 has 13 amino acids. V shed 8 bases and J shed 3 bases, with 14 bases lying between them. Sample: blood, either unsorted or a sorted T cell fraction (not recorded which). This clonotype was sampled from a male donor with ankylosing spondylitis. The chain has TRBV9 and TRBJ1-2, with no clear D. The CDR3 loop reads CASTIGHDYGYTF. The DNA for the CDR3 is TGTGCCAGTACAATAGGGCATGACTATGGCTACACCTTC.